The sequence of this T cell receptor beta chain was determined in a study of blood T cell repertoires in COVID-19. Looking at the study overall: Donors in the United States, Italy and Spain gave samples during acute or convalescent COVID-19. T cells, B-cell-depleted T cells, or PBMCs supplied cDNA or gDNA.

The CDR3 extends over 12 amino acids. V lost 4 bases, J lost 5 bases, and 7 bases lay in between. The germline CDR1 and CDR2 sequences are LNHDA and SQIVND (reference sequence). In the source study's methods: Reference gene primer amplification gave estimated nucleated cell counts. Only in-frame clones appear in the TCRdb table, and some are missing; sequencing was by immunoSEQ multiplex PCR. V, J and clone size were drawn from that table, and D and trimming were deduced from the DNA. The data hold around 130,000 clones, with roughly 85% observed a single time. This TCR was recovered from a middle-aged man with acute or convalescent COVID-19. V and J are TRBV19 and TRBJ2-3, with a possible D match to TRBD2 (5 bases). What was sequenced was peripheral blood. The CDR3 DNA reads TGTGCCAGTAGTACGGCGGGAGATACGCAGTATTTT. It translates to CASSTAGDTQYF.